Below, 8 T cell receptor beta chains from the same sample are listed, as sequenced in a study of shared clonotypes between healthy human individuals. Some clones are missing from TCRdb's copy, which holds only in-frame ones; the method was immunoSEQ multiplex PCR. The table records under 2,500,000 clones, roughly 95% of them present only once. Material for sequencing was naive CD4+ T cells sorted from blood. Subset given: CD45RA+ positively selected. The source of these receptors is a young man in good health.

This chain connects TRBV28 to TRBJ1-2; 7 positions agree with TRBD1. Trimming at V came to 3 bases and at J to 8 bases, leaving 12 bases not matched to a gene. Germline assignment: CDR1 MDHEN and CDR2 SYDVKM. The CDR3 extends over 15 amino acids. The DNA for the CDR3 is TGTGCCAGCAGTTTCCCCTCACAGGGGAGGGACGGCTACACCTTC. It encodes CASSFPSQGRDGYTF.

With regard to this clone: In the same sample, other DNA sequences code for this CDR3. This chain connects TRBV30 to TRBJ2-7, with a weak D call TRBD2 (6 bases). This CDR3 region has 13 residues. Germline V CDR1 and CDR2: GTSNPN, SVGIG (reference sequence). The germline V and J ends were trimmed by 0 bases and 0 bases, with 6 bases remaining between them. In DNA form, the CDR3 reads TGTGCCTGGAGTGTGGGGGGCTCCTACGAGCAGTACTTC. Translated, it gives CAWSVGGSYEQYF.

V usage is TRBV7-9 and J usage is TRBJ2-7; 10 nucleotides agree with TRBD1. V shed 5 bases and J 5 bases; nucleotides not matched to a gene: 6. CDR3 size: 14 residues. Germline CDR1 and CDR2: SEHNR and FQNEAQ (reference sequence). The CDR3 region is CASSPEGTGDEQYF. CDR3 bases: TGTGCCAGCAGCCCGGAAGGGACAGGGGACGAGCAGTACTTC.

This chain connects TRBV5-1 to TRBJ2-5, with 11 bases identical to TRBD2. The CDR3 has 15 residues. Germline lookup yields CDR1 SGHRS and CDR2 YFSETQ. V was clipped by 4 bases and J by 2 bases; unmatched bases: 4. CDR3 DNA: TGCGCCAGCAGCCGGGGACTAGCGGAGCAAGAGACCCAGTACTTC. Its protein is CASSRGLAEQETQYF. The variable domain in full, completed from reference TRBV5-1 and TRBJ2-5, reads KAGVTQTPRYLIKTRGQQVTLSCSPISGHRSVSWYQQTPGQGLQFLFEYFSETQRNKGNFPGRFSGRQFSNSRSEMNVSTLELGDSALYLCASSRGLAEQETQYFGPGTRLLVL.

This clone was seen a single time. J is TRBJ2-7 and V is TRBV6-4; D might be TRBD1 or TRBD2, each matching 5 bases. Trimming stripped 2 bases from V and 2 bases from J, with 7 bases between. This CDR3 is 13 amino acids long. Germline-derived CDR1 and CDR2 are MRHNA and SNTAGT. In DNA form, the CDR3 reads TGTGCCAGCAGTGACCAGGGAGCCTACGAGCAGTACTTC. It yields the protein CASSDQGAYEQYF.

The rearrangement uses TRBV30 and TRBJ1-4, with 8 nucleotides matching TRBD1. The length of the CDR3 is 17 residues. Germline V CDR1 and CDR2: GTSNPN, SVGIG (reference sequence). V was clipped by 2 bases and J by 0 bases; unmatched bases: 8. CDR3 sequence: CAWSRPGGDPTNEKLFF. The CDR3 bases are TGTGCCTGGAGTAGGCCAGGGGGCGATCCAACTAATGAAAAACTGTTTTTT.

CDR3 sequence reads: CASSGQGIVPLHF. The CDR3 nucleotides read TGTGCCAGCAGCGGACAGGGGATTGTACCCCTCCACTTT. The chain links TRBV6-1 to TRBJ1-6; 9 nucleotides align to TRBD1. Germline trimming cut 6 bases from V and 12 bases from J; bases unmatched to any gene: 6. The CDR3 spans 13 residues. Germline V gene lookup returns CDR1 MNHNS and CDR2 SASEGT.

This chain connects TRBV5-6 to TRBJ1-2, with 10 positions matching TRBD1. The CDR3 length is 15 residues. Germline V CDR1 and CDR2: SGHDT, YYEEEE. The V segment lost 4 bases and the J segment 2 bases; nucleotides outside the gene matches: 5. DNA for the CDR3: TGTGCCAGCAGCCCGACGGACAGGGGGAACTATGGCTACACCTTC. Translating it yields CASSPTDRGNYGYTF.